What follows are 27 T cell receptor beta chains derived from one specimen sequenced in a study of breast tumors, draining lymph nodes, adjacent tissues. TCRdb redid the calling of the multiplex PCR reads with MiXCR, one entry per CDR3 protein. The sample yields under 80,000 distinct CDR3 sequences, about 40% seen once. Material for sequencing was breast tumor tissue. The receptors were sampled from a female donor with breast cancer. Some clones in this sample may be carry-over from other donors' samples.

This clonotype was counted ten times or more. The V and J genes are TRBV7-3 and TRBJ1-1, with D unclear. This CDR3 has 13 amino acids. Germline V gene lookup returns CDR1 SGHTA and CDR2 FQGTGA. V was clipped by 6 bases and J by 3 bases, with 11 bases between them. The CDR3 nucleotides read TGTGCCAGCAGTTCGGGTAGCTACACTGAAGCTTTCTTT. It translates to CASSSGSYTEAFF.

This chain uses TRBV12-3 or TRBV12-4 with TRBJ1-2; 7 bases map to TRBD1. This CDR3 spans 13 amino acids. After removal of 3 bases from V and 8 bases from J, the junction contained 6 bases not matched to a gene. CDR3 residues: CASSLEGASGYTF. DNA of the CDR3: TGTGCCAGCAGTTTGGAGGGGGCGTCCGGCTACACCTTC.

A remark on this clonotype: One end of the junction does not line up with germline, which may come from a read error. V gene TRBV7-3 combines with J gene TRBJ2-3; perhaps TRBD2 as D (6 bases). The length of the CDR3 is 17 residues. Germline V gene data show CDR1 as SGHTA and CDR2 as FQGTGA. The CDR3: CASSATGPAGGTDTQYF. CDR3 coding DNA: TGCGCCAGCAGCGCCACAGGACCAGCGGGTGGCACAGATACGCAGTATTTT.

The rearrangement links TRBV29-1 to TRBJ2-7, with a tentative D call TRBD2 (5 bases). This CDR3 is 13 amino acids long. Germline-derived CDR1 and CDR2 are SQVTM and ANQGSEA. For the CDR3, the DNA is TGCCAGCTGCATGAGACTACGTCCTACGAGCAGTACTTC. This gives the protein CQLHETTSYEQYF.

J is TRBJ2-1 and V is TRBV12-3 or TRBV12-4; 14 positions match TRBD2. Trimming removed 9 bases from V and 8 bases from J; junction bases left unmatched: 12. This CDR3 has 16 amino acids. CDR3 sequence (DNA): TGTGCCAGTAGCGAGGGGACTAGCGGGAGTGGGTATGAGCAGTTCTTC. It codes for CASSEGTSGSGYEQFF.

The table lists this clonotype with a few counts. The V and J genes are TRBV10-3 and TRBJ2-3, with 7 bases that match TRBD1. From germline, CDR1 is ENHRY and CDR2 SYGVKD. The CDR3 is made up of 15 amino acids. V lost 6 bases and J lost 1; bases outside the gene matches: 7. The CDR3: CAISRQGSGTDTQYF. DNA of the CDR3: TGTGCCATCAGCCGACAGGGATCGGGCACAGATACGCAGTATTTT.

This clonotype has just a few counts. Here the CDR3 reads CASHPGQNTEAFF. The CDR3, as DNA: TGTGCCAGCCACCCGGGGCAAAACACTGAAGCTTTCTTT. The chain recombines TRBV18 with TRBJ1-1; tentatively, D is TRBD1 (5 bases). Germline V lookup: CDR1 KGHSH, CDR2 LQKENI. Trimming pared 8 bases from V and 2 bases from J, leaving 12 bases between. The CDR3 has 13 residues.

In this sample, this clonotype turned up many times. The chain combines TRBV20-1 with TRBJ2-1; D is unclear. Germline V gene sequence: CDR1 DFQATT, CDR2 SNEGSKA (reference sequence). This CDR3 region has 13 residues. V lost 4 bases and J lost 5, with 12 bases in between. The CDR3 bases are TGCAGTGCTAACGTCCCTGGCGACAATGAGCAGTTCTTC. Its translation: CSANVPGDNEQFF.

Ten or more counts support this clonotype. The rearrangement uses TRBV19 and TRBJ1-6; TRBD1 might be the D (5 bases). The CDR3 length is 15 residues. The V gene's germline CDR1 is LNHDA and CDR2 SQIVND (reference sequence). V gave up 1 base and J gave up 6 bases, with 10 bases separating them. Here the CDR3 DNA reads TGTGCCAGTAGTATAGTCGACAGTAGTAATTCACCCCTCCACTTT. It codes for CASSIVDSSNSPLHF. Based on the CDR3 plus reference TRBV19 and TRBJ1-6, the full variable domain is DGGITQSPKYLFRKEGQNVTLSCEQNLNHDAMYWYRQDPGQGLRLIYYSQIVNDFQKGDIAEGYSVSREKKESFPLTVTSAQKNPTAFYLCASSIVDSSNSPLHFGNGTRLTVT.

As to this clonotype: A much bigger clone sits one base away, suggesting this may be a read error. The chain combines TRBV6-5 with TRBJ2-7; 7 bases agree with TRBD2. CDR1 is MNHEY, CDR2 SVGAGI, per germline. The V segment lost 9 bases and the J segment 6 bases; nucleotides outside the gene matches: 5. CDR3 length equals 11 residues. The chain's CDR3 is CASSPGGEQYF. The CDR3 DNA reads as TGTGCCAGTTCGCCGGGAGGCGAGCAGTACTTC.

This clonotype was observed a few times. A much more abundant neighbour one base away suggests this may be a read error. V gene TRBV6-1 combines with J gene TRBJ1-2; D is ambiguous. Germline CDR1 MNHNS, CDR2 SASEGT. The CDR3 runs 17 residues. The chain's CDR3 is CASSQALRVNSVDGYTF. The CDR3 DNA follows: TGTGCCAGCAGTCAAGCGCTTCGGGTAAACAGCGTCGATGGCTACACCTTC.

This clonotype was observed a handful of times. A read error may explain this, as a much larger clone is one base away. The gene calls are TRBV6-5 and TRBJ2-7, with 9 bases that match TRBD2. V lost 10 bases, J lost 4 bases, and 14 bases stayed unmatched. The germline V gene encodes CDR1 MNHEY and CDR2 SVGAGI. This CDR3 is 15 amino acids long. The DNA of the CDR3 is TGTGCCACCGGTCTCAGTTCTAGCGGGATTTACGAGCAGTACTTC. This encodes CATGLSSSGIYEQYF.

This clonotype came up once. This may be a read error: a much more frequent sequence differs by one nucleotide. The chain uses TRBV6-5 and TRBJ1-2; tentatively, D is TRBD1 (6 bases). CDR3 size: 13 residues. Germline V gives CDR1 MNHEY, CDR2 SVGAGI. Between the trimmed V and J ends, which lost 6 bases and 4 bases, there was a span of 12 bases. The CDR3 DNA follows: TGTGCCAGCAGCCACAGGGTATCCTATGGCTACACCTTC. Its translation is CASSHRVSYGYTF.

This clonotype has a count of ten or more. The chain carries TRBV27 and TRBJ2-5; maybe TRBD2 (6 bases). The CDR3 extends over 14 amino acids. Trimming took 0 bases from V and 4 from J, leaving 9 bases between them. Germline CDR1 MNHEY, CDR2 SMNVEV (reference sequence). The CDR3 loop reads CASSLSRGGETQYF. CDR3 nucleotide sequence: TGTGCCAGCAGTTTATCTAGGGGAGGAGAGACCCAGTACTTC.

The sample holds many counts of this clonotype. A much larger clone lies one base from this, so it may be a read error. This chain uses TRBV11-2 with TRBJ2-7, with D unresolved. This CDR3 has 15 residues. Trimming removed 5 bases at V and 7 bases at J, with 21 bases between. Germline V gene sequence: CDR1 SGHAT, CDR2 FQNNGV. The CDR3, as DNA: TGTGCCAGCAGCCCATCTTACGGCGCTCGACGGGAGCAGTACTTC. This encodes CASSPSYGARREQYF.

There are many counts of this clonotype. The J gene is TRBJ2-7, the V gene TRBV7-3, with D hard to call. The V gene lost 5 bases and the J gene lost 5 bases, with 13 bases spanning the gap. Per germline, CDR1 SGHTA and CDR2 FQGTGA. The CDR3 contains 13 residues. CDR3 sequence: CASSPEVADEQYF. CDR3 sequence (DNA): TGTGCCAGCAGCCCCGAAGTGGCGGACGAGCAGTACTTC.

In this sample, this clonotype turned up a few times. The chain recombines TRBV6-1 with TRBJ2-5; 11 nucleotides match TRBD1. The J segment lost 1 base and the V segment lost 7 bases, leaving 14 bases of the junction unmatched. Germline V gene data show CDR1 as MNHNS and CDR2 as SASEGT. This CDR3 is built from 18 residues. The CDR3 nucleotides read TGTGCCAGCACACTCCGGGACAGGGGGTATATCCCCCAAGAGACCCAGTACTTC. Protein: CASTLRDRGYIPQETQYF.

This clonotype was counted ten times or more. J is TRBJ1-5 and V is TRBV20-1; tentative D call: TRBD1 (5 bases). V dropped 1 base and J dropped 2 bases, with 15 bases sitting between them. Germline-derived CDR1 and CDR2 are DFQATT and SNEGSKA (reference sequence). The CDR3 loop spans 16 amino acids. DNA for the CDR3: TGCAGTGCTAGAGGTATGGGGCGTGGTCGCAATCAGCCCCAGCATTTT. Translating gives CSARGMGRGRNQPQHF.

The genes are TRBV7-2 and TRBJ2-5, with TRBD2 matching over 12 bases. The germline V gene encodes CDR1 SGHTA and CDR2 FQGNSA. The trim removed 4 bases at V and 6 bases at J, leaving 6 bases unmatched. The CDR3 loop spans 15 amino acids. CDR3 sequence (DNA): TGTGCCAGCAGCTCTAGCGGGAGGGCCTGGAAGACCCAGTACTTC. Translation gives CASSSSGRAWKTQYF.

The chain is built from TRBV11-2 and TRBJ2-1; D uncertain. CDR1 is SGHAT and CDR2 is FQNNGV in the germline V gene. The CDR3 has 14 residues. V dropped 5 bases and J dropped 9 bases, with 17 bases sitting between them. Here the CDR3 reads CASSQTTVLGEQFF. Here the CDR3 DNA reads TGTGCCAGCAGCCAAACCACTGTCCTTGGTGAGCAGTTCTTC.

This clonotype was seen ten or more times. The rearrangement links TRBV12-3 or TRBV12-4 to TRBJ1-2; D may be TRBD1 (5 bases). Trimming pared 1 base from V and 5 bases from J, leaving 14 bases between. The CDR3 runs 15 residues. The CDR3 bases are TGTGCCAGCAGTTTAGGTGGGGGAGGGTCATATGGCTACACCTTC. This translates into CASSLGGGGSYGYTF.

V is TRBV19 and J is TRBJ1-4, with D tentatively TRBD1 (6 bases). From germline, CDR1 is LNHDA and CDR2 SQIVND (reference sequence). This CDR3 has 17 amino acids. V was trimmed by 3 bases and J by 8 bases, leaving 22 bases between them. The CDR3 DNA reads as TGTGCCAGTAGTATTGTTATTCAGGGGACCATCCGGGAAAAACTGTTTTTT. Translation gives CASSIVIQGTIREKLFF.

This chain connects TRBV7-2 to TRBJ1-1; 10 bases line up with TRBD1. This CDR3 spans 14 amino acids. Trimming took 5 bases from V and 7 from J; bases not matched to a gene: 7. Germline lookup yields CDR1 SGHTA and CDR2 FQGNSA. CDR3 protein: CASSDRDRGNEAFF. CDR3 nucleotides: TGTGCCAGCAGCGACCGGGACAGGGGCAATGAAGCTTTCTTT.

This chain links TRBV7-2 with TRBJ2-3, with TRBD2 matching over 11 bases. Germline CDR1 SGHTA, CDR2 FQGNSA. The ends lost 1 base at V and 5 bases at J; junction bases unmatched: 5. The CDR3 contains 16 residues. As DNA, the CDR3 is TGTGCCAGCAGCTTAGTAGCGGGGGGGCCTGAAGATACGCAGTATTTT. Protein: CASSLVAGGPEDTQYF. The full variable domain, completed using reference TRBV7-2 and TRBJ2-3, is GAGVSQSPSNKVTEKGKDVELRCDPISGHTALYWYRQSLGQGLEFLIYFQGNSAPDKSGLPSDRFSAERTGGSVSTLTIQRTQQEDSAVYLCASSLVAGGPEDTQYFGPGTRLTVL.

This clonotype was seen a handful of times. Being one base from a much bigger clone, this may be a read error. The chain couples TRBV5-4 to TRBJ2-5; D perhaps matches TRBD1 (5 bases). There are 14 residues in the CDR3. Germline loops: CDR1 SGHNT, CDR2 YYREEE (reference sequence). Trimming took off 4 bases at V and 2 bases at J, with 12 bases between the two ends. The CDR3: CASSTDRSQETQYF. In DNA form, the CDR3 reads TGTGCCAGCAGCACCGACAGATCACAAGAGACCCAGTACTTC.

The table lists this clonotype with many counts. The J gene is TRBJ2-1, the V gene TRBV12-3 or TRBV12-4; TRBD2 agrees at 13 bases. The CDR3 extends over 16 amino acids. V trimming: 6 bases; J trimming: 7 bases; junction bases outside the gene matches: 9. For the CDR3, the DNA is TGTGCCAGCAGCGGACTAGCGGGAGTAGTTTATAATGAGCAGTTCTTC. Translation gives CASSGLAGVVYNEQFF.

This clonotype has at least ten counts. The chain employs TRBV6-1 and TRBJ1-2; D remains unclear. Germline CDR1 MNHNS, CDR2 SASEGT. The CDR3 is 16 amino acids. With 1 base removed from V and 0 bases from J, the gap between germline ends came to 12 bases. CDR3 residues: CASSEGSVLSNYGYTF. The CDR3 coding sequence is TGTGCCAGCAGTGAAGGTTCAGTCCTCTCTAACTATGGCTACACCTTC.